The following is a T cell receptor beta chain sequence with its context. This clonotype was observed many times. Its antigen remains unidentified. There are no base qualities to consult, and no much larger clone falls within one base. The data are from a study of T cells after yellow fever vaccination (dated by TCRdb to between 2019 and 2020). For context, the study as a whole: The SMART-Seq v4 Ultra Low Input RNA kit was used to prepare libraries from fractions with low cell numbers. Bulk TCR alpha and beta repertoires were sequenced longitudinally to track T-cell clones before and after primary and booster YFV17D yellow fever vaccination. Two healthy male donors, one aged 18 to 29 and one aged 30 to 40 years, made up the cohort. Blood was collected at multiple timepoints before and after primary and secondary immunization, and bulk PBMC replicates and cell subsets were isolated.

Overall study outcomes, separate from this receptor: After the booster, most clones that had expanded after primary vaccination were detected again (around 97% of CD4 and more than 80% of CD8), suggesting broad maintenance of memory. Computational filtering was needed because FACS-sorted repertoires could contain abundant contaminating clonotypes from the bulk population. Because only two donors were included in the study, the extent to which the findings can be generalized is limited. The secondary T-cell response was found to be weaker but faster than the primary response, with a peak reached on day 5 rather than on day 15. A small fraction of clonotypes appeared in both the CD4 and CD8 compartments, likely as a result of convergent recombination.

V drops 1 base and J drops 5 bases, leaving 13 bases in between. From its cysteine to its phenylalanine, the CDR3 spans 15 amino acids. The retained sequence is limited to the CDR3, 45 bases, with the frame set at the first base. Taken with the paper, the label for treatment or condition translates to: live attenuated yellow fever vaccine strain. A standard Ficoll-Paque protocol was used to isolate PBMCs from peripheral blood. Dynabeads CD4 and CD8 positive selection kits were used to isolate CD4 and CD8 T-cell fractions. TriZol was used to extract RNA from bulk PBMCs, from CD4 and CD8 fractions, and from dextramer-positive and dextramer-negative fractions. Reads for this sample came from an Illumina NovaSeq 6000. TCR cDNA was synthesized by 5'RACE template switching, which introduced a universal primer site and unique molecular identifiers. Priming for cDNA synthesis came from both the TCR alpha and TCR beta constant segments. Library amplification involved two PCR steps, and the second step added sample barcodes and sequencing adapters. Sequencing of libraries was performed on Illumina HiSeq 2500 (2x100 bp) or NovaSeq (2x150 bp). The paper's processing steps were these. MIGEC was used to demultiplex reads and collapse the reads into UMI consensus sequences, and MiXCR was used for V(D)J alignment. Vaccine-responding clonotypes were identified with edgeR using replicate PBMC samples, with FDR below 0.01 and a log2 fold change above 5 up to day 15 being required. CD4 or CD8 identity was assigned to each bulk clonotype according to whether the clonotype was present at higher abundance in the sequenced CD4 repertoire or the sequenced CD8 repertoire. Clones were called with MiXCR by TCRdb after fastp trimmed the public reads at Q25, and only in-frame beta chains were retained. Each CDR3 protein gets just one entry, which takes the most common genes and DNA from the rows behind it. The authors' filters were not applied to this entry. Here the sample has a few hundred thousand distinct CDR3 sequences; around 9.3% occur a single time. The ten largest clones capture about 3.7% of the sample.

This chain is built from TRBV12-3 or TRBV12-4 and TRBJ2-3; TRBD2 is possibly the D segment (7 matching bases). This material consisted of CD4+ T cells sorted from PBMCs, taken 5 days after the yellow fever booster vaccination. This receptor was obtained from a man between 18 and 35 years old who received the YFV17D yellow fever vaccine. The CDR3 sequence is CASSLGGGAGDTQYF. The sequenced DNA: TGTGCCAGCAGTTTAGGAGGGGGGGCAGGAGATACGCAGTATTTT.